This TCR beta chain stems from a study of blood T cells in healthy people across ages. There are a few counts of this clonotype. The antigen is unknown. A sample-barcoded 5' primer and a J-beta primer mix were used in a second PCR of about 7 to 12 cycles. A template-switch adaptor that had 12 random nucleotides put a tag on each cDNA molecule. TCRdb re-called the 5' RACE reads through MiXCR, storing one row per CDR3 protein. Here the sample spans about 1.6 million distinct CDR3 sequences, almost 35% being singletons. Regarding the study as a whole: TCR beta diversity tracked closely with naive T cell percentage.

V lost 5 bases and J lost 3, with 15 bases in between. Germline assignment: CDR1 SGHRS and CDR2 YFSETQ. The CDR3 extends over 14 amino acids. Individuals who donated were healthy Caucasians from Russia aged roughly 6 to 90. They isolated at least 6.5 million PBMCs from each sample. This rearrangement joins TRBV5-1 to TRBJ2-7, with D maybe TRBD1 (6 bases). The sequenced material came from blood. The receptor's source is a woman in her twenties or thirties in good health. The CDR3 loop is CASRGDNLDYEQYF. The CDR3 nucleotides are TGCGCCAGCAGAGGGGACAACCTCGACTACGAGCAGTACTTC.